The 6 T cell receptor beta chains listed next were all sequenced from one sample in a study of blood T cell repertoires in COVID-19. Clones were sequenced by immunoSEQ multiplex PCR, and TCRdb holds only the in-frame ones, with some missing. Among some 200,000 clones listed, more than 75% were seen once. Sequenced input: peripheral blood. The receptors stem from a man aged 40-50 years with active or convalescent COVID-19.

The rearrangement uses TRBV9 and TRBJ2-2; 8 bases align to TRBD2. CDR1 and CDR2 (germline): SGDLS, YYNGEE. The CDR3 contains 15 residues. The J segment lost 1 base and the V segment lost 4 bases, leaving 3 bases of the junction unmatched. This chain's CDR3 is CASSLTSENTGELFF. The CDR3 DNA reads as TGTGCCAGCAGCCTGACTAGCGAGAACACCGGGGAGCTGTTTTTT. Using reference TRBV9 and TRBJ2-2 for the parts outside the CDR3, the full variable domain is DSGVTQTPKHLITATGQRVTLRCSPRSGDLSVYWYQQSLDQGLQFLIQYYNGEERAKGNILERFSAQQFPDLHSELNLSSLELGDSALYFCASSLTSENTGELFFGEGSRLTVL.

This sequence joins TRBV15 and TRBJ2-3; 8 positions match TRBD1. Trimming cost V 0 bases and J 5 bases; bases outside gene matches: 7. The CDR3 contains 16 residues. Germline loops: CDR1 LNHNV, CDR2 YYDKDF (reference sequence). The CDR3 loop is CATSRDLAGGKDTQYF. The CDR3 nucleotides read TGTGCCACCAGCAGAGATTTGGCAGGGGGCAAAGATACGCAGTATTTT.

V gene TRBV5-5 combines with J gene TRBJ2-7, with 9 bases identical to TRBD1. Germline loops: CDR1 SGHKS, CDR2 YYEKEE (reference sequence). This CDR3 has 15 residues. V shed 0 bases, J shed 4 bases, and the junction held 5 bases outside the gene matches. The CDR3 spells CASSLERTGDYEQYF. CDR3 bases: TGTGCCAGCAGCTTGGAAAGGACAGGGGATTACGAGCAGTACTTC.

The chain joins TRBV7-9 to TRBJ2-7; D may be TRBD1 (5 bases). The CDR3 contains 15 residues. Between the trimmed V and J ends, which lost 4 bases and 0 bases, there was a span of 13 bases. Per germline, CDR1 SEHNR and CDR2 FQNEAQ (reference sequence). CDR3 sequence (DNA): TGTGCCAGCAGCTCACGACTGCAGGGCTCCTACGAGCAGTACTTC. It encodes CASSSRLQGSYEQYF.

This sequence joins TRBV7-9 and TRBJ1-3; D remains ambiguous. The length of the CDR3 is 16 residues. V lost 2 bases to trimming and J lost 0 bases, with 11 bases between them. From germline, CDR1 is SEHNR and CDR2 FQNEAQ (reference sequence). The CDR3 here is CASSLSVSGSGNTIYF. CDR3 nucleotide sequence: TGTGCCAGCAGCTTAAGTGTCTCAGGCTCTGGAAACACCATATATTTT.

J is TRBJ1-5 and V is TRBV7-2; D possibly corresponds to TRBD1 (6 bases). The CDR3 spans 15 residues. Deletions cut 4 bases from V and 1 base from J, with 11 bases between. Germline CDR1 is SGHTA and CDR2 is FQGNSA. CDR3 nucleotide sequence: TGTGCCAGCAGCTGGGGACAAATGAGCAATCAGCCCCAGCATTTT. Encoded protein: CASSWGQMSNQPQHF.